The 23 T cell receptor beta chains reported below all come from one sample, sequenced in a study of technical replicates of blood from a handful of donors. The protocol was immunoSEQ multiplex PCR, while the TCRdb copy is restricted to in-frame clones and leaves out a portion. The sample has some 62,000 clones, around 87% seen once. What was sequenced was PBMCs. These TCRs come from a human donor in good health. Some clones in this sample may be carry-over from other donors' samples.

The chain joins TRBV6-6 to TRBJ1-6; D is possibly TRBD1 (5 bases). Germline-derived CDR1 and CDR2 are MNHNY and SVGAGI (reference sequence). The CDR3 length is 16 residues. Trimming took 0 bases from V and 0 from J, leaving 6 bases between them. CDR3 DNA sequence: TGTGCCAGCAGTTACTCGACAGACTCCTATAATTCACCCCTCCACTTT. Encoded protein: CASSYSTDSYNSPLHF.

The chain is built from TRBV30 and TRBJ1-1, with 9 bases aligning to TRBD1. The CDR3 contains 14 residues. V lost 5 bases to trimming and J lost 7 bases; unmatched junction nucleotides: 11. Germline lookup yields CDR1 GTSNPN and CDR2 SVGIG (reference sequence). The chain's CDR3 is CAWEPGTGKDEAFF. In nucleotides, the CDR3 is TGTGCCTGGGAACCAGGGACAGGGAAAGATGAAGCTTTCTTT.

The chain links TRBV7-3 to TRBJ2-1; TRBD1 aligns across 12 bases. The germline V gene has CDR1 SGHTA and CDR2 FQGTGA. The CDR3 spans 15 residues. Trimming took 6 bases from V and 7 from J; bases not matched to a gene: 7. The CDR3, as DNA: TGTGCCAGCAGGGAAACGGGACAGGGGGCGAATGAGCAGTTCTTC. It yields the protein CASRETGQGANEQFF.

The rearrangement links TRBV4-1 to TRBJ2-3, with TRBD2 matching over 13 bases. Germline CDR1 reads MGHRA; CDR2 reads YSYEKL. The CDR3 length is 20 residues. V dropped 0 bases and J dropped 5; count of bases not matched to a gene: 14. The CDR3: CASSQDFSFGTSGAEDTQYF. The CDR3, as DNA: TGCGCCAGCAGCCAAGATTTCAGTTTCGGGACTAGCGGGGCGGAAGATACGCAGTATTTT.

V gene TRBV10-1 combines with J gene TRBJ1-2; 10 bases fit TRBD1. CDR1 and CDR2 (germline): WNHNN, SYGVQD (reference sequence). The J segment lost 4 bases and the V segment lost 8 bases, leaving 7 bases of the junction unmatched. The CDR3 consists of 14 residues. The CDR3 sequence is CASSDRGRPYGYTF. CDR3 coding DNA: TGCGCCAGCTCCGACAGGGGGCGCCCCTATGGCTACACCTTC.

V is TRBV7-2 and J is TRBJ2-7; 10 bases line up with TRBD1. V lost 1 base, J lost 2 bases, and 5 bases stayed unmatched. The CDR3 is 16 amino acids. Germline CDR1 is SGHTA and CDR2 is FQGNSA. The DNA for the CDR3 is TGTGCCAGCAGCTTAGGAGACAGGGGGCGCCCCTACGAGCAGTACTTC. It specifies CASSLGDRGRPYEQYF.

The DNA of the CDR3 is TGTGCCAGCAGTTATGGGGCTGGCACTGAAGCTTTCTTT. It codes for CASSYGAGTEAFF. The chain carries TRBV6-5 and TRBJ1-1; a weak D match, TRBD1 (5 bases). V dropped 3 bases and J dropped 4 bases, with 9 bases sitting between them. In germline, CDR1 is MNHEY, CDR2 SVGAGI. This CDR3 comprises 13 residues.

The genes are TRBV13 and TRBJ2-3, with D unclear. V lost 1 base to trimming and J lost 6 bases, with 2 bases between them. Germline CDR1 and CDR2: PRHDT and FYEKMQ (reference sequence). The CDR3 is made up of 11 amino acids. CDR3 nucleotides: TGTGCCAGCAGCTTAGCGGATACGCAGTATTTT. This encodes CASSLADTQYF. The full variable domain, in which reference TRBV13 and TRBJ2-3 provide the parts outside the CDR3, is AAGVIQSPRHLIKEKRETATLKCYPIPRHDTVYWYQQGPGQDPQFLISFYEKMQSDKGSIPDRFSAQQFSDYHSELNMSSLELGDSALYFCASSLADTQYFGPGTRLTVL.

The chain uses TRBV6-5 and TRBJ1-1, with 9 bases fitting TRBD1. The CDR3 has 15 amino acids. CDR1 is MNHEY, CDR2 SVGAGI, per germline. The J segment lost 5 bases and the V segment lost 5 bases, leaving 9 bases of the junction unmatched. Here the CDR3 reads CASSSYGTGYTEAFF. Here the CDR3 DNA reads TGTGCCAGCAGTAGCTACGGGACAGGGTATACTGAAGCTTTCTTT.

This clone rates as medium-sized. The same CDR3 is also encoded by other DNA sequences in this sample. The chain has TRBV5-1 and TRBJ2-1, with 9 bases identical to TRBD2. The CDR3 extends over 14 amino acids. Germline V lookup: CDR1 SGHRS, CDR2 YFSETQ. Trimming cost V 2 bases and J 4 bases; bases outside gene matches: 1. The CDR3 protein is CASSLSGGYNEQFF. CDR3 coding DNA: TGCGCCAGCAGCTTAAGCGGGGGGTACAATGAGCAGTTCTTC.

The chain couples TRBV30 to TRBJ2-3, with D perhaps matching TRBD2 (6 bases). The CDR3 is 14 residues long. V lost 5 bases to trimming and J lost 2 bases, with 14 bases between them. Germline V gene lookup returns CDR1 GTSNPN and CDR2 SVGIG (reference sequence). The CDR3 spells CAWDFGTFTDTQYF. In nucleotides, the CDR3 is TGTGCCTGGGACTTCGGGACTTTCACAGATACGCAGTATTTT. Full variable domain (rest looked up from reference TRBV30 and TRBJ2-3): SQTIHQWPATLVQPVGSPLSLECTVEGTSNPNLYWYRQAAGRGLQLLFYSVGIGQISSEVPQNLSASRPQDRQFILSSKKLLLSDSGFYLCAWDFGTFTDTQYFGPGTRLTVL.

V and J are TRBV5-1 and TRBJ1-6; 8 nucleotides match TRBD1. Looked up from germline, CDR1 is SGHRS and CDR2 is YFSETQ. Trimming at V came to 3 bases and at J to 7 bases, leaving 9 bases not matched to a gene. The length of the CDR3 is 16 residues. The chain's CDR3 is CASSSSFDRGNSPLHF. DNA for the CDR3: TGCGCCAGCAGCTCCTCCTTTGACAGGGGAAATTCACCCCTCCACTTT.

The genes are TRBV4-1 and TRBJ2-5, with D possibly TRBD2 on 6 matching bases. This CDR3 is 13 amino acids long. Germline V gene data show CDR1 as MGHRA and CDR2 as YSYEKL. Trimming removed 1 base at V and 7 bases at J, with 10 bases between. CDR3: CASSQGKAGTQYF. In DNA, the CDR3 is TGCGCCAGCAGCCAAGGGAAAGCGGGGACCCAGTACTTC.

This clone has a count of ten or more. The rearrangement links TRBV4-2 to TRBJ2-1, with D uncertain. V shed 4 bases and J shed 6 bases, with 10 bases lying between them. The CDR3 runs to 13 residues. The germline gives CDR1 LGHNA, CDR2 YNFKEQ. CDR3 residues: CASSLGPLNEQFF. In DNA, the CDR3 is TGTGCCAGCAGCCTTGGCCCTCTCAATGAGCAGTTCTTC.

The V gene is TRBV4-2, the J gene TRBJ2-7; 7 bases align to TRBD1. Germline V gene sequence: CDR1 LGHNA, CDR2 YNFKEQ. The CDR3 has 16 amino acids. J was trimmed by 0 bases and V by 2 bases; bases with no gene match: 7. The CDR3 protein is CASSQPTGTSSYEQYF. As DNA, the CDR3 is TGTGCCAGCAGCCAACCGACAGGGACCAGCTCCTACGAGCAGTACTTC.

The chain carries TRBV7-8 and TRBJ2-5; the match to TRBD2 covers 7 bases. CDR3 length equals 17 residues. With 2 bases clipped from V and 0 bases from J, the junction kept 9 bases outside the gene matches. The V gene's germline CDR1 is SGHVS and CDR2 FQNEAQ. The chain's CDR3 is CASSLRLSGTYQETQYF. CDR3 sequence (DNA): TGTGCCAGCAGCTTAAGATTGAGCGGGACGTACCAAGAGACCCAGTACTTC. Supplemented by reference TRBV7-8 and TRBJ2-5, the full variable domain reads GAGVSQSPRYKVAKRGQDVALRCDPISGHVSLFWYQQALGQGPEFLTYFQNEAQLDKSGLPSDRFFAERPEGSVSTLKIQRTQQEDSAVYLCASSLRLSGTYQETQYFGPGTRLLVL.

V and J are TRBV27 and TRBJ2-7; 7 positions agree with TRBD1. CDR1 and CDR2 from the germline V gene are MNHEY and SMNVEV (reference sequence). V shed 3 bases, J shed 2 bases, and the junction held 7 bases outside the gene matches. The CDR3 runs to 15 residues. In DNA, the CDR3 is TGTGCCAGCAGTTTGGCTCCGGGACAGACCTACGAGCAGTACTTC. Translating it yields CASSLAPGQTYEQYF.

This chain joins TRBV11-3 and TRBJ2-3; TRBD2 matches 8 bases. The V gene's germline CDR1 is SGHNT and CDR2 YENEEA. The V and J ends lost 3 bases and 2 bases, in that order; junction bases with no gene match: 4. The length of the CDR3 is 15 residues. The CDR3 sequence is CASSFPAGDTDTQYF. DNA for the CDR3: TGTGCCAGCAGCTTCCCAGCGGGAGACACAGATACGCAGTATTTT.

This clone showed up just a few times. The chain recombines TRBV19 with TRBJ1-1; tentatively, D is TRBD1 (6 bases). This CDR3 has 15 amino acids. V lost 6 bases, J lost 1 base, and 15 bases lay in between. Germline V gene sequence: CDR1 LNHDA, CDR2 SQIVND (reference sequence). The CDR3 loop reads CASSPRRTANTEAFF. DNA of the CDR3: TGTGCCAGTAGCCCAAGACGGACAGCGAACACTGAAGCTTTCTTT.

The chain uses TRBV30 and TRBJ2-5, with 15 bases fitting TRBD2. V shed 4 bases, J shed 4 bases, and the junction held 1 base outside the gene matches. Looked up from germline, CDR1 is GTSNPN and CDR2 is SVGIG (reference sequence). CDR3 length equals 14 residues. CDR3 sequence reads: CAWTGLAGGETQYF. CDR3 coding DNA: TGTGCCTGGACGGGACTAGCGGGAGGAGAGACCCAGTACTTC.

The chain is built from TRBV25-1 and TRBJ1-2; tentative D call: TRBD1 (5 bases). Per germline, CDR1 MGHDK and CDR2 SYGVNS. Deletions cut 5 bases from V and 7 bases from J, with 17 bases between. This CDR3 has 14 amino acids. CDR3 in amino acids: CASSPAGYRFGYTF. The CDR3 nucleotides are TGTGCCAGCAGTCCCGCAGGGTATAGGTTTGGCTACACCTTC.

The chain recombines TRBV5-1 with TRBJ2-7; 9 bases fit TRBD1. CDR1 is SGHRS, CDR2 YFSETQ, per germline. Trimming at V came to 4 bases and at J to 5 bases, leaving 16 bases not matched to a gene. This CDR3 has 17 residues. The CDR3 protein is CASSRSLADRGSHEQYF. Written as DNA, the CDR3 is TGCGCCAGCAGCCGATCACTTGCGGACAGGGGATCCCACGAGCAGTACTTC.

V gene TRBV5-1 combines with J gene TRBJ2-5, with TRBD2 matching over 7 bases. Trimming removed 3 bases from V and 3 bases from J; junction bases left unmatched: 8. The germline gives CDR1 SGHRS, CDR2 YFSETQ. The CDR3 runs 15 residues. The CDR3 coding sequence is TGCGCCAGCAGCTCCGGGACTATGGCGGAAGAGACCCAGTACTTC. Protein sequence: CASSSGTMAEETQYF.